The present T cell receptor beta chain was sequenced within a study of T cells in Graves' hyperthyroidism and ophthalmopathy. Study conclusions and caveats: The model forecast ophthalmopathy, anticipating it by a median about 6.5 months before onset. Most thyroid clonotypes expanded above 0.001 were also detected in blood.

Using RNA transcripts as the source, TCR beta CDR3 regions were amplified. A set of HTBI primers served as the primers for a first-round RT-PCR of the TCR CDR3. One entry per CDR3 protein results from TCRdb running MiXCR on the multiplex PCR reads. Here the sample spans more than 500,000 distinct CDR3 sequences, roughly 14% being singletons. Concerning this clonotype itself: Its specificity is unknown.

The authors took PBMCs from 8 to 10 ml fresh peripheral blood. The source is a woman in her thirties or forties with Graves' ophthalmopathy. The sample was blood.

CDR3 DNA: TGTGCCAGTAGTTTTGTGACAGGGGCGGATCAGCCCCAGCATTTT. The encoded protein is CASSFVTGADQPQHF. V and J are TRBV19 and TRBJ1-5, with 8 bases fitting TRBD1. V trimming: 5 bases; J trimming: 5 bases; junction bases outside the gene matches: 8. The germline V gene encodes CDR1 LNHDA and CDR2 SQIVND (reference sequence). The CDR3 has 15 amino acids.